Shown below are 8 T cell receptor beta chains from a single sample sequenced in a study of identical twins. Using its own MiXCR run on the 5' RACE reads, TCRdb lists one record per CDR3 protein. The sample carries 570,000 or so distinct CDR3 sequences, roughly 9.9% recorded once. This sample also belongs to another study, concerning yellow fever vaccine responses in identical twins.

Sequences were obtained from PBMCs. The receptors derive from a woman younger than 35 in good health.

In this sample, this clonotype turned up a few times. The germline gene is not matched at one end of the junction; a read error may be the cause. This rearrangement joins TRBV7-7 to TRBJ1-2, with D possibly TRBD1 on 5 matching bases. The CDR3 is made up of 13 amino acids. Germline V gene lookup returns CDR1 SSHAT and CDR2 FNYEAQ (reference sequence). The CDR3 region has the DNA TGTGCTAGCAGCGGGGCGACCGGCTATGGCTACACCTTC. Its protein product is CASSGATGYGYTF. Full variable domain (outside the CDR3, taken from reference TRBV7-7 and TRBJ1-2): GAGVSQSPRYKVTKRGQDVTLRCDPISSHATLYWYQQALGQGPEFLTYFNYEAQPDKSGLPSDRFSAERPEGSISTLTIQRTEQRDSAMYRCASSGATGYGYTFGSGTRLTVV.

V gene TRBV7-2 combines with J gene TRBJ2-5, with D possibly being TRBD2 (6 bases). The length of the CDR3 is 14 residues. The germline V and J ends were trimmed by 4 bases and 7 bases, with 16 bases remaining between them. Germline loops: CDR1 SGHTA, CDR2 FQGNSA. The CDR3 loop reads CASSSRPAEGTQYF. The CDR3 nucleotides are TGTGCCAGCAGCTCCCGACCCGCGGAGGGGACCCAGTACTTC.

Written as DNA, the CDR3 is TGTGCCAGCAGCCCGCCTCGGACAGCCTGGGGCGAGCAGTACTTC. Protein: CASSPPRTAWGEQYF. V gene TRBV3-1 combines with J gene TRBJ2-7, with D possibly TRBD1 on 6 matching bases. The CDR3 contains 15 residues. Trimming left V 4 bases short and J 6 bases short, with 19 bases between. Germline V gene lookup returns CDR1 LGHDT and CDR2 YNNKEL (reference sequence).

This clonotype was seen at least ten times. CDR3 in DNA: TGTGCTAGTGCCGCAACAGGGGGACTAGCTAACTATGGCTACACCTTC. Protein sequence: CASAATGGLANYGYTF. The chain recombines TRBV12-5 with TRBJ1-2; 8 nucleotides match TRBD1. This CDR3 has 16 amino acids. Germline assignment: CDR1 LGHNT and CDR2 FRNRAP. With V trimmed by 7 bases and J by 0 bases, 10 bases remained unmatched.

As for this clonotype: One end of the junction varies from germline; a read error may be responsible. This sequence joins TRBV20-1 and TRBJ2-1; a weak D match, TRBD2 (5 bases). Looked up from germline, CDR1 is DFQATT and CDR2 is SNEGSKA (reference sequence). The CDR3 is 17 amino acids. The CDR3 DNA is TGCAGTGCCAGAGAGGGCGGACTCCGGGTCCCTCACAATGAGCAGTTCTTC. Amino acids: CSAREGGLRVPHNEQFF.

The J gene is TRBJ2-1, the V gene TRBV27; 9 bases fit TRBD1. The CDR3 is 18 residues long. Germline CDR1 is MNHEY and CDR2 is SMNVEV (reference sequence). Trimming removed 6 bases from V and 8 bases from J; junction bases left unmatched: 20. The CDR3 DNA is TGTGCCAGCAGCCGAACAACGGGACAGGGTCCTCATTCGGATGAGCAGTTCTTC. Its protein is CASSRTTGQGPHSDEQFF.

Turning to this clonotype: A junction end diverges from the germline sequence, so it may reflect a read error. The chain has TRBV12-3 or TRBV12-4 and TRBJ2-4; D is perhaps TRBD1 or TRBD2 (5 bases each). This CDR3 has 18 residues. This chain's CDR3 is CASCFVPGRAGAKNIQYF. The CDR3 coding sequence is TGTGCCAGCTGTTTCGTTCCGGGACGTGCGGGTGCCAAAAACATTCAGTACTTC.

This clonotype was seen more than once but under ten times. The chain links TRBV6-4 to TRBJ1-1; a weak D match, TRBD1 (6 bases). V lost 2 bases and J 1 base, leaving 11 bases between the germline ends. In germline, CDR1 is MRHNA, CDR2 SNTAGT. The CDR3 has 15 amino acids. The CDR3: CASSDGRGSNTEAFF. CDR3 in DNA: TGTGCCAGCAGTGACGGCAGGGGATCGAACACTGAAGCTTTCTTT.